This T cell receptor beta chain came from a study of blood T cells in healthy people across ages. The CDR3 is 14 amino acids. The V and J ends lost 6 bases and 6 bases, in that order; junction bases with no gene match: 8. From germline, CDR1 is ENHRY and CDR2 SYGVKD. A second PCR, run for about 6 to 11 cycles, used a sample-barcoded 5' primer plus a J-beta primer mix. TCRdb called the 5' RACE reads again in MiXCR, with one record for every CDR3 protein. The sample holds 650,000 to 800,000 distinct CDR3 sequences, 40% to 50% seen once. This chain joins TRBV10-3 and TRBJ2-3, with 8 bases identical to TRBD1. Sequences were obtained from blood. This receptor was identified in a man between 60 and 75 years old in good health. CDR3 region: CAISRTGSLDTQYF. The CDR3 DNA is TGTGCCATCAGCCGGACAGGGTCGTTGGATACGCAGTATTTT.